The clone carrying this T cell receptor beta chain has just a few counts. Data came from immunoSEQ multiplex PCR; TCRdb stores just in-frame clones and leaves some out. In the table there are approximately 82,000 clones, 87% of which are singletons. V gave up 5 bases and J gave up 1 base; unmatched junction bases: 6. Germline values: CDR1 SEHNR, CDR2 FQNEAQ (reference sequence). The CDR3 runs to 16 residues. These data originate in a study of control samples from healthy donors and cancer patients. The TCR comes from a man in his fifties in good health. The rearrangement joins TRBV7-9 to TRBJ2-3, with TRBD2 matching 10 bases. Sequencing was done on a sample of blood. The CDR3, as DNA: TGTGCCAGCAGCGACCCTAGCGGGAGTGGCACAGATACGCAGTATTTT. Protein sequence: CASSDPSGSGTDTQYF.